The 9 T cell receptor beta chains below come from one sample, sequenced in a study of T cell repertoires in ileal Crohn's disease. Clones were sequenced by immunoSEQ multiplex PCR, and TCRdb holds only the in-frame ones, with some missing. This sample yields roughly 4,100 clones, of which just under 75% are seen a single time; 6.9% belongs to the top ten. The specimen was ileal tissue. The source of these receptors is an adult with Crohn's disease.

Turning to this clone: Other DNA sequences within the sample encode an identical CDR3. The V gene is TRBV4-3, the J gene TRBJ2-7, with 7 bases aligning to TRBD2. The CDR3 has 12 residues. The junction had 0 bases not matched to a gene; V was cut back by 1 base and J by 6 bases. Germline V CDR1 and CDR2: LGHNA, YSLEER. The CDR3 here is CASSQGGGEQYF. The CDR3 region has the DNA TGCGCCAGCAGCCAAGGCGGGGGCGAGCAGTACTTC.

The CDR3 DNA follows: TGTGCCAGTAGGACAGGGGAGATTACCTATAATTCACCCCTCCACTTT. Its protein product is CASRTGEITYNSPLHF. The chain joins TRBV10-3 to TRBJ1-6; 9 positions match TRBD1. CDR1 is ENHRY and CDR2 is SYGVKD in the germline V gene. V lost 10 bases and J lost 2; bases outside the gene matches: 9. The CDR3 runs 16 residues.

The chain carries TRBV5-3 and TRBJ1-1; the D is unclear. Being an ORF, TRBV5-3 has a function that is uncertain. There are 14 residues in the CDR3. Trimming took 4 bases from V and 0 from J, leaving 10 bases between them. CDR3 DNA: TGTGCCAGAAGCCCGACACGAATGAACACTGAAGCTTTCTTT. Its translation: CARSPTRMNTEAFF.

Within the sample, this clone is large. The CDR3: CASSLRGPNEQYF. The DNA for the CDR3 is TGTGCCAGCAGTTTGCGGGGGCCCAACGAGCAGTACTTC. The chain carries TRBV28 and TRBJ2-7, with D tentatively TRBD2 (7 bases). Germline values: CDR1 MDHEN, CDR2 SYDVKM. V was pared by 3 bases and J by 5 bases, with 11 bases between. CDR3 length equals 13 residues. Looking up the rest from reference TRBV28 and TRBJ2-7 gives the full variable domain: DVKVTQSSRYLVKRTGEKVFLECVQDMDHENMFWYRQDPGLGLRLIYFSYDVKMKEKGDIPEGYSVSREKKERFSLILESASTNQTSMYLCASSLRGPNEQYFGPGTRLTVT.

The rearrangement joins TRBV11-3 to TRBJ2-7; no clear D gene. The CDR3 has 12 amino acids. Germline V gives CDR1 SGHNT, CDR2 YENEEA. The V gene lost 4 bases and the J gene lost 5 bases, with 9 bases spanning the gap. The CDR3 spells CASSSNSNEQYF. In DNA, the CDR3 is TGTGCCAGCAGCTCCAATAGCAACGAGCAGTACTTC.

This chain uses TRBV29-1 with TRBJ1-2; TRBD1 aligns across 10 bases. V shed 1 base, J shed 2 bases, and the junction held 1 base outside the gene matches. This CDR3 comprises 14 residues. The germline gives CDR1 SQVTM, CDR2 ANQGSEA. CDR3 in DNA: TGCAGCGTTGAAGGGGACAGGGGCAACTATGGCTACACCTTC. Translating it yields CSVEGDRGNYGYTF.

This clone appeared a few times. V is TRBV13 and J is TRBJ1-1, with D unresolved. Germline assignment: CDR1 PRHDT and CDR2 FYEKMQ (reference sequence). There are 13 residues in the CDR3. V lost 5 bases to trimming and J lost 1 base, with 8 bases between them. CDR3 DNA sequence: TGTGCCAGCAGCCCCCGGTGGAACACTGAAGCTTTCTTT. This translates into CASSPRWNTEAFF.

The chain employs TRBV30 and TRBJ1-5, with TRBD1 matching 7 bases. CDR3 size: 14 residues. The germline CDR1 and CDR2 sequences are GTSNPN and SVGIG (reference sequence). With V trimmed by 5 bases and J by 2 bases, 6 bases remained unmatched. CDR3 DNA: TGTGCCTGGGGAGACGGGACAGGCAATCAGCCCCAGCATTTT. Protein product: CAWGDGTGNQPQHF.

This clone was recorded a few times. Sequence at one end of the junction differs from germline and may be a read error. The CDR3 region has the DNA TGTGCCAGCAGCGACAGGGACGTTCGAGACGAATACTTT. Its protein product is CASSDRDVRDEYF. The chain combines TRBV11-2 with TRBJ1-1; the match to TRBD1 covers 7 bases. The V gene's germline CDR1 is SGHAT and CDR2 FQNNGV. The CDR3 runs 13 residues.